One sample yielded the 15 T cell receptor beta chains listed below, sequenced in a study of T-cell memory formation after mild COVID-19. TCRdb re-called the 5' RACE reads through MiXCR, storing one row per CDR3 protein. The sample includes 120,000 to 150,000 distinct CDR3 sequences, around 15% seen only once; the top ten take under 30%. Source material: PBMCs or a T cell subset sorted from them (not recorded which). These TCRs come from an adult woman who had mild COVID-19 (a few samples of this study predate the infection). Cell type and time point are not known.

This clonotype was detected a few times. V usage is TRBV5-4 and J usage is TRBJ2-1, with D possibly TRBD2 on 6 matching bases. With 0 bases removed from V and 6 bases from J, the gap between germline ends came to 16 bases. This CDR3 contains 16 residues. Looked up from germline, CDR1 is SGHNT and CDR2 is YYREEE (reference sequence). The CDR3 region has the DNA TGTGCCAGCAGCTTGGAGGGAGGTAGTCGAGTCAATGAGCAGTTCTTC. Translation gives CASSLEGGSRVNEQFF.

This clonotype was observed a handful of times. V gene TRBV15 combines with J gene TRBJ2-3; perhaps TRBD2 as D (6 bases). Trimming took 7 bases from V and 7 from J, leaving 12 bases between them. Germline-derived CDR1 and CDR2 are LNHNV and YYDKDF (reference sequence). CDR3 length: 12 amino acids. CDR3 nucleotide sequence: TGTGCCACCATCGGGAGAACGAATACGCAGTATTTT. Translated: CATIGRTNTQYF.

The chain employs TRBV7-8 and TRBJ2-1, with 13 bases matching TRBD2. This CDR3 spans 15 amino acids. V lost 5 bases to trimming and J lost 6 bases; unmatched junction nucleotides: 4. Germline V CDR1 and CDR2: SGHVS, FQNEAQ. This CDR3 is CASSTGTSGANEQFF. CDR3 bases: TGTGCCAGCAGCACCGGGACTAGCGGGGCCAATGAGCAGTTCTTC.

CDR3 nucleotide sequence: TGTGCCAGCAGCCAAGCGGACCCGATCTCGAACACTGAAGCTTTCTTT. Translated, it gives CASSQADPISNTEAFF. The chain carries TRBV14 and TRBJ1-1; D not resolved. The V end was cut by 1 base, the J end by 1 base, with 13 bases between. Germline loops: CDR1 SGHDN, CDR2 FVKESK. The length of the CDR3 is 16 residues.

This clonotype showed up just a few times. The chain joins TRBV11-2 to TRBJ2-7, with D perhaps matching TRBD1 (6 bases). Trimming stripped 5 bases from V and 0 bases from J, with 17 bases between. This CDR3 region has 16 residues. The germline CDR1 and CDR2 sequences are SGHAT and FQNNGV. The CDR3 region is CASSNGGRDTSYEQYF. CDR3 sequence (DNA): TGTGCCAGCAGCAATGGGGGACGGGACACCTCCTACGAGCAGTACTTC.

This clonotype showed up just a few times. CDR3 bases: TGTGCCTATGACAGGGTGAACACCGGGGAGCTGTTTTTT. Protein: CAYDRVNTGELFF. The chain joins TRBV30 to TRBJ2-2; 7 positions match TRBD1. The CDR3 runs to 13 residues. J was trimmed by 1 base and V by 7 bases; bases with no gene match: 3. Germline V gene sequence: CDR1 GTSNPN, CDR2 SVGIG (reference sequence).

This clonotype has more than one count but fewer than ten. The genes are TRBV6-5 and TRBJ2-5, with 11 bases matching TRBD2. Germline V lookup: CDR1 MNHEY, CDR2 SVGAGI. The CDR3 runs to 15 residues. J gave up 5 bases and V 3 bases, and 5 bases lay outside the gene matches. The CDR3 coding sequence is TGTGCCAGCAGTTATTCTAGCGGGGGGATGGAGACCCAGTACTTC. It specifies CASSYSSGGMETQYF.

This clonotype was counted at least ten times. V is TRBV9 and J is TRBJ1-1; D is uncertain. The germline V gene encodes CDR1 SGDLS and CDR2 YYNGEE. The V and J ends lost 0 bases and 5 bases respectively, with 8 bases between them. CDR3 size: 13 residues. CDR3 in DNA: TGTGCCAGCAGCGTAGGAAAGGGAACTGAAGCTTTCTTT. Its protein is CASSVGKGTEAFF.

This clonotype was seen more than once but under ten times. This rearrangement joins TRBV15 to TRBJ1-1; tentative D call: TRBD1 (6 bases). This CDR3 contains 13 residues. Germline V CDR1 and CDR2: LNHNV, YYDKDF (reference sequence). Trimming took 8 bases from V and 5 from J, leaving 15 bases between them. CDR3 sequence: CATRDIRRTEAFF. The CDR3 DNA reads TGTGCCACCCGGGACATTAGGAGAACTGAAGCTTTCTTT.

This clonotype occurred a few times. The chain has TRBV7-9 and TRBJ2-4; D is unresolved. CDR1 is SEHNR and CDR2 is FQNEAQ in the germline V gene (reference sequence). The CDR3 is made up of 16 amino acids. V was clipped by 1 base and J by 2 bases, with 12 bases between them. CDR3 DNA sequence: TGTGCCAGCAGCTTAGGTGACCAAAGGTCCAAAAACATTCAGTACTTC. Amino acids: CASSLGDQRSKNIQYF.

The V gene is TRBV5-1, the J gene TRBJ2-5, with TRBD2 identical over 7 bases. CDR1 SGHRS and CDR2 YFSETQ come from the germline V gene. The CDR3 runs to 14 residues. The junction had 4 bases not matched to a gene; V was cut back by 0 bases and J by 5 bases. The CDR3 DNA is TGCGCCAGCAGCTTGGACGGGGGAGGGGAGACCCAGTACTTC. This sequence encodes CASSLDGGGETQYF.

This clonotype was counted a few times. The rearrangement uses TRBV5-1 and TRBJ2-5; TRBD2 is a possible D gene (6 bases). This CDR3 has 16 residues. The V end was cut by 0 bases, the J end by 4 bases, with 16 bases between. CDR1 is SGHRS and CDR2 is YFSETQ in the germline V gene. This CDR3 reads CASSLAPASALETQYF. As DNA, the CDR3 is TGCGCCAGCAGCTTGGCCCCTGCTAGCGCCTTAGAGACCCAGTACTTC. The variable domain in full, with the rest retrieved from reference TRBV5-1 and TRBJ2-5, is KAGVTQTPRYLIKTRGQQVTLSCSPISGHRSVSWYQQTPGQGLQFLFEYFSETQRNKGNFPGRFSGRQFSNSRSEMNVSTLELGDSALYLCASSLAPASALETQYFGPGTRLLVL.

The chain joins TRBV7-2 to TRBJ2-1; no clear D gene. In germline, CDR1 is SGHTA, CDR2 FQGNSA. The CDR3 length is 15 residues. V shed 3 bases and J shed 9 bases, with 18 bases lying between them. CDR3 nucleotide sequence: TGTGCCAGCAGCTTTTGGGTAACTCGAGGCGGTGAGCAGTTCTTC. It specifies CASSFWVTRGGEQFF.

The table lists this clonotype with a count of one. The chain employs TRBV20-1 and TRBJ1-2, with 8 bases identical to TRBD1. The V gene's germline CDR1 is DFQATT and CDR2 SNEGSKA (reference sequence). This CDR3 is 18 amino acids long. V lost 0 bases and J lost 0; bases outside the gene matches: 12. CDR3 loop: CSARDHKGDRTTNYGYTF. CDR3 nucleotides: TGCAGTGCTAGAGATCATAAGGGGGACAGGACCACTAACTATGGCTACACCTTC.

In this sample, this clonotype turned up a few times. The CDR3 DNA follows: TGTGCCAGCAGCCGGAGCCTGGGGGACTACGAGCAGTACTTC. Translation: CASSRSLGDYEQYF. V and J are TRBV7-2 and TRBJ2-7; the D call may be TRBD1 or TRBD2 (5 bases each). Germline CDR1 reads SGHTA; CDR2 reads FQGNSA. CDR3 length equals 14 residues. Trimming cost V 5 bases and J 3 bases, with 14 bases left between them.